The 28 T cell receptor beta chains given below trace back to one sample, sequenced in a study of cytomegalovirus exposure and HLA in healthy donors. A multiplex PCR was run with 60 Vbeta primers and 13 Jbeta primers. The assay was immunoSEQ multiplex PCR, and TCRdb's table has in-frame clones only and misses some. This sample carries about 210,000 clones, around 86% of them seen once, and the ten largest clones take approximately 10%. Sequencing used PBMCs. The receptors here all came from a woman in her 50s in good health and CMV-seropositive.

This chain connects TRBV5-4 to TRBJ2-1, with TRBD2 matching over 8 bases. The CDR3 sequence is 15 residues long. V lost 4 bases to trimming and J lost 8 bases; unmatched junction nucleotides: 11. Germline lookup yields CDR1 SGHNT and CDR2 YYREEE (reference sequence). This CDR3 is CASSPPAGVIDEQFF. CDR3 DNA sequence: TGTGCCAGCAGCCCCCCAGCGGGGGTTATCGATGAGCAGTTCTTC.

This clone was observed a single time. The rearrangement links TRBV5-1 to TRBJ1-1; D possibly corresponds to TRBD1 (6 bases). CDR1 and CDR2 (germline): SGHRS, YFSETQ. V lost 4 bases and J 6 bases, leaving 13 bases between the germline ends. This CDR3 has 13 residues. The CDR3 is CASSLTGLAEAFF. DNA of the CDR3: TGCGCCAGCAGCCTGACAGGTCTGGCTGAAGCTTTCTTT. Using reference TRBV5-1 and TRBJ1-1 for the parts outside the CDR3, the full variable domain is KAGVTQTPRYLIKTRGQQVTLSCSPISGHRSVSWYQQTPGQGLQFLFEYFSETQRNKGNFPGRFSGRQFSNSRSEMNVSTLELGDSALYLCASSLTGLAEAFFGQGTRLTVV.

This clone was observed a few times. The chain links TRBV7-9 to TRBJ2-7, with D perhaps matching TRBD2 (6 bases). Deletions cut 5 bases from V and 5 bases from J, with 16 bases between. Germline CDR1 is SEHNR and CDR2 is FQNEAQ (reference sequence). The CDR3 consists of 14 residues. CDR3 residues: CASSTSGGIHEQYF. CDR3 DNA sequence: TGTGCCAGCAGCACTTCCGGGGGTATCCACGAGCAGTACTTC.

This sequence joins TRBV6-5 and TRBJ2-2; the match to TRBD1 covers 9 bases. Trimming took 2 bases from V and 4 from J; bases not matched to a gene: 2. There are 15 residues in the CDR3. Germline assignment: CDR1 MNHEY and CDR2 SVGAGI. CDR3 bases: TGTGCCAGCAGTTACGACAGGGGGACCACCGGGGAGCTGTTTTTT. It specifies CASSYDRGTTGELFF.

The gene calls are TRBV18 and TRBJ1-3; 10 bases fit TRBD1. This CDR3 has 17 residues. V gave up 1 base and J gave up 0 bases; unmatched junction bases: 3. Germline-derived CDR1 and CDR2 are KGHSH and LQKENI. The CDR3: CASSPLGQGNSGNTIYF. CDR3 coding DNA: TGTGCCAGCTCACCACTGGGACAGGGGAACTCTGGAAACACCATATATTTT.

The chain carries TRBV7-8 and TRBJ2-7, with a tentative D call TRBD2 (6 bases). Between the trimmed V and J ends, which lost 2 bases and 1 base, there was a span of 12 bases. CDR1 SGHVS and CDR2 FQNEAQ come from the germline V gene. CDR3 size: 15 residues. This CDR3 is CASSLTAGRSYEQYF. The CDR3 bases are TGTGCCAGCAGCTTAACGGCGGGGAGGTCCTACGAGCAGTACTTC.

The V call is TRBV10-2, the J call TRBJ1-2; D perhaps matches TRBD1 (5 bases). This CDR3 has 17 amino acids. Looked up from germline, CDR1 is WSHSY and CDR2 is SAAADI. Trimming left V 8 bases short and J 5 bases short, with 27 bases between. CDR3 region: CASARGSAGPARYGYTF. The DNA of the CDR3 is TGCGCCAGCGCCCGGGGATCCGCGGGGCCTGCCCGATATGGCTACACCTTC.

The chain recombines TRBV6-5 with TRBJ1-3; D is ambiguous. CDR1 and CDR2 (germline): MNHEY, SVGAGI. CDR3 length: 11 amino acids. V was shortened by 6 bases and J by 7 bases, with 7 bases between the two germline ends. The CDR3 reads CASSNENTIYF. The CDR3 DNA follows: TGTGCCAGCAGCAACGAGAACACCATATATTTT.

A few counts support this clone. V gene TRBV4-1 combines with J gene TRBJ2-6, with 7 bases fitting TRBD2. V shed 1 base, J shed 2 bases, and the junction held 5 bases outside the gene matches. CDR3 length equals 17 residues. Germline V gene lookup returns CDR1 MGHRA and CDR2 YSYEKL. The chain's CDR3 is CASSQGEGSTGANVLTF. DNA for the CDR3: TGCGCCAGCAGCCAAGGGGAGGGGAGCACTGGGGCCAACGTCCTGACTTTC.

Only a few counts were recorded for this clone. The chain is built from TRBV6-5 and TRBJ1-5, with a possible D match to TRBD1 (6 bases). The CDR3 length is 13 residues. Germline values: CDR1 MNHEY, CDR2 SVGAGI. V was shortened by 5 bases and J by 5 bases, with 10 bases between the two germline ends. The DNA of the CDR3 is TGTGCCAGCAGTAGACAGGTTGATCAGCCCCAGCATTTT. This translates into CASSRQVDQPQHF.

V gene TRBV7-2 combines with J gene TRBJ2-5, with 8 bases matching TRBD2. The CDR3 spans 16 residues. In germline, CDR1 is SGHTA, CDR2 FQGNSA. The V and J ends lost 5 bases and 5 bases, in that order; junction bases with no gene match: 13. The CDR3 protein is CASSPRGLAGQETQYF. CDR3 coding DNA: TGTGCCAGCAGCCCTAGGGGATTAGCGGGGCAGGAGACCCAGTACTTC.

This clone was observed a single time. This chain joins TRBV29-1 and TRBJ2-5, with 9 bases aligning to TRBD2. The CDR3 length is 15 residues. V lost 5 bases to trimming and J lost 4 bases; unmatched junction nucleotides: 11. Germline assignment: CDR1 SQVTM and CDR2 ANQGSEA. The CDR3 DNA reads TGCAGCGTTCTTAGCGGGGGAGACTTCGGAGAGACCCAGTACTTC. Protein: CSVLSGGDFGETQYF.

The gene calls are TRBV18 and TRBJ1-1; 9 bases line up with TRBD1. Looked up from germline, CDR1 is KGHSH and CDR2 is LQKENI. After removal of 1 base from V and 5 bases from J, the junction contained 2 bases not matched to a gene. CDR3 length equals 14 residues. The CDR3 loop reads CASSPLDRGTEAFF. The CDR3 DNA reads TGTGCCAGCTCACCACTCGACAGGGGGACTGAAGCTTTCTTT.

The chain uses TRBV11-2 and TRBJ2-2; 9 bases agree with TRBD1. Germline values: CDR1 SGHAT, CDR2 FQNNGV. The CDR3 runs to 17 residues. V was pared by 3 bases and J by 6 bases, with 11 bases of the junction left unmatched. CDR3 in amino acids: CASSFIPGQGGPGELFF. The CDR3 nucleotides read TGTGCCAGCAGCTTTATACCGGGACAGGGAGGTCCCGGGGAGCTGTTTTTT.

This clone was found a few times. The V gene is TRBV5-1, the J gene TRBJ1-1, with D hard to call. CDR3 size: 13 residues. The germline CDR1 and CDR2 sequences are SGHRS and YFSETQ. Trimming removed 1 base at V and 5 bases at J, with 9 bases between. This CDR3 reads CASSLLEGTEAFF. The CDR3 coding sequence is TGCGCCAGCAGCTTGCTGGAGGGAACTGAAGCTTTCTTT.

The rearrangement links TRBV5-1 to TRBJ1-4; 7 positions match TRBD1. V dropped 0 bases and J dropped 8; count of bases not matched to a gene: 4. The CDR3 contains 14 residues. Germline V gives CDR1 SGHRS, CDR2 YFSETQ. The CDR3 DNA reads as TGCGCCAGCAGCTTGGAAGGGGGCCGAGAAAAACTGTTTTTT. It translates to CASSLEGGREKLFF.

This clone was seen only once. The chain couples TRBV6-1 to TRBJ1-5; TRBD1 matches 9 bases. CDR3 length: 14 amino acids. Germline V gives CDR1 MNHNS, CDR2 SASEGT. V was clipped by 5 bases and J by 5 bases; unmatched bases: 4. The CDR3 protein is CASSWDREDQPQHF. The CDR3 bases are TGTGCCAGCAGTTGGGACAGGGAGGATCAGCCCCAGCATTTT.

The rearrangement links TRBV11-2 to TRBJ2-7, with D hard to call. Germline V gives CDR1 SGHAT, CDR2 FQNNGV. The CDR3 loop spans 13 amino acids. The V end lost 1 base, the J end lost 0 bases, and 4 bases lay between the germline ends. This CDR3 is CASSLVLSYEQYF. CDR3 nucleotide sequence: TGTGCCAGCAGCTTAGTCCTCTCCTACGAGCAGTACTTC.

V and J are TRBV5-1 and TRBJ2-1, with 7 bases matching TRBD2. V lost 0 bases and J lost 2; bases outside the gene matches: 2. From germline, CDR1 is SGHRS and CDR2 YFSETQ. The CDR3 is 15 amino acids. This chain's CDR3 is CASSLVAGAYNEQFF. As DNA, the CDR3 is TGCGCCAGCAGCTTGGTGGCGGGGGCCTACAATGAGCAGTTCTTC.

The chain couples TRBV18 to TRBJ2-7; D might be TRBD2 (6 bases). There are 15 residues in the CDR3. Trimming shortened V by 0 bases and J by 3 bases, and 12 bases separated the two germline ends. Germline V gene data show CDR1 as KGHSH and CDR2 as LQKENI. The CDR3 DNA follows: TGTGCCAGCTCACCACCAATTGGGGGGTACTACGAGCAGTACTTC. It translates to CASSPPIGGYYEQYF.

This chain links TRBV19 with TRBJ1-2; tentative D call: TRBD1 (6 bases). This CDR3 comprises 13 residues. Trimming cost V 10 bases and J 4 bases, with 16 bases left between them. Germline loops: CDR1 LNHDA, CDR2 SQIVND (reference sequence). The CDR3 loop is CATTLGGGYGYTF. In DNA form, the CDR3 reads TGTGCCACCACCCTAGGGGGGGGCTATGGCTACACCTTC.

The CDR3 loop reads CASSLGQGGTGELFF. Here the CDR3 DNA reads TGTGCCAGCAGCTTAGGCCAGGGGGGCACCGGGGAGCTGTTTTTT. The chain links TRBV7-9 to TRBJ2-2, with D possibly TRBD1 on 7 matching bases. The CDR3 contains 15 residues. CDR1 SEHNR and CDR2 FQNEAQ come from the germline V gene (reference sequence). The V gene lost 1 base and the J gene lost 4 bases, with 10 bases spanning the gap. Full variable domain (remainder filled in from reference TRBV7-9 and TRBJ2-2): DTGVSQNPRHKITKRGQNVTFRCDPISEHNRLYWYRQTLGQGPEFLTYFQNEAQLEKSRLLSDRFSAERPKGSFSTLEIQRTEQGDSAMYLCASSLGQGGTGELFFGEGSRLTVL.

This rearrangement joins TRBV7-3 to TRBJ1-1; perhaps TRBD1 as D (6 bases). The V end lost 4 bases, the J end lost 3 bases, and 12 bases lay between the germline ends. The CDR3 length is 14 residues. Per the germline V gene, CDR1 is SGHTA and CDR2 is FQGTGA. The CDR3 sequence: CASSSLDSYTEAFF. CDR3 DNA sequence: TGTGCCAGCAGCTCCCTGGACAGTTACACTGAAGCTTTCTTT.

The chain couples TRBV2 to TRBJ1-6, with 8 bases fitting TRBD1. J gave up 4 bases and V 7 bases, and 9 bases lay outside the gene matches. The germline gives CDR1 SNHLY, CDR2 FYNNEI. The CDR3 loop spans 16 amino acids. DNA of the CDR3: TGTGCCAGCACCGAAGCAGGGGGCGCTTATAATTCACCCCTCCACTTT. Encoded protein: CASTEAGGAYNSPLHF.

The rearrangement uses TRBV6-5 and TRBJ1-4; D gene uncertain. Germline V gene sequence: CDR1 MNHEY, CDR2 SVGAGI. CDR3 size: 14 residues. V was shortened by 2 bases and J by 4 bases, with 8 bases between the two germline ends. The CDR3 reads CASSYARVNEKLFF. The DNA of the CDR3 is TGTGCCAGCAGTTACGCGAGGGTTAATGAAAAACTGTTTTTT.

The chain combines TRBV5-1 with TRBJ1-6, with D possibly being TRBD1 (5 bases). V was shortened by 0 bases and J by 10 bases, with 14 bases between the two germline ends. CDR1 is SGHRS and CDR2 is YFSETQ in the germline V gene. CDR3 length equals 15 residues. The CDR3 DNA sequence: TGCGCCAGCAGCTTGGGGACACCGGAAGGATCACCCCTCCACTTT. It yields the protein CASSLGTPEGSPLHF.

The chain has TRBV7-9 and TRBJ2-1; a weak D match, TRBD2 (6 bases). The CDR3 length is 12 residues. The germline V gene encodes CDR1 SEHNR and CDR2 FQNEAQ (reference sequence). Trimming pared 6 bases from V and 9 bases from J, leaving 12 bases between. The CDR3 nucleotides read TGTGCCAGCAGTCCGGCCGGGAGTGAGCAGTTCTTC. Translating gives CASSPAGSEQFF.

J is TRBJ2-1 and V is TRBV18; D is ambiguous. This CDR3 comprises 15 residues. The V end was cut by 3 bases, the J end by 2 bases, with 11 bases between. Germline V lookup: CDR1 KGHSH, CDR2 LQKENI. The DNA of the CDR3 is TGTGCCAGCTCACCCTTCGCCGGTACCTACAATGAGCAGTTCTTC. It encodes CASSPFAGTYNEQFF. The full variable domain, with the rest looked up from reference TRBV18 and TRBJ2-1, is NAGVMQNPRHLVRRRGQEARLRCSPMKGHSHVYWYRQLPEEGLKFMVYLQKENIIDESGMPKERFSAEFPKEGPSILRIQQVVRGDSAAYFCASSPFAGTYNEQFFGPGTRLTVL.